This T cell receptor (beta chain) was obtained from a study of Ad26.COV2.S vaccination and SARS-CoV-2 variants. Study observations and caveats: Non-spike TCR breadth showed similarity between vaccine and placebo recipients. There was reportedly substantial breadth in spike-specific CD8+ and CD4+ T cell responses after vaccination.

This table comes from immunoSEQ multiplex PCR, and its TCRdb copy is limited to in-frame clones, with some not included. This table holds roughly 700,000 clones, roughly 90% found once. A word on this clone: Its specificity is unknown.

The treatment: approximately 18 received Ad26.COV2.S at low or high dose, single or two shots; about 5 received placebo; per-sample allocation not given. Each sample was drawn 63 days after the first injection (of vaccine or placebo). Here the sequenced sample was peripheral blood, taken in a trial of Ad26.COV2.S vaccine versus placebo. The sequence was obtained from a person aged 18-65 years who received the Ad26.COV2.S COVID-19 vaccine or a placebo.

The CDR3 bases are TGTGCCAGCAGTCTTCTCTACGAGCAGTACTTC. Translation gives CASSLLYEQYF. The chain links TRBV25-1 to TRBJ2-7; no clear D gene. V was trimmed by 5 bases and J by 3 bases, leaving 5 bases between them. This CDR3 has 11 amino acids. Germline-derived CDR1 and CDR2 are MGHDK and SYGVNS.